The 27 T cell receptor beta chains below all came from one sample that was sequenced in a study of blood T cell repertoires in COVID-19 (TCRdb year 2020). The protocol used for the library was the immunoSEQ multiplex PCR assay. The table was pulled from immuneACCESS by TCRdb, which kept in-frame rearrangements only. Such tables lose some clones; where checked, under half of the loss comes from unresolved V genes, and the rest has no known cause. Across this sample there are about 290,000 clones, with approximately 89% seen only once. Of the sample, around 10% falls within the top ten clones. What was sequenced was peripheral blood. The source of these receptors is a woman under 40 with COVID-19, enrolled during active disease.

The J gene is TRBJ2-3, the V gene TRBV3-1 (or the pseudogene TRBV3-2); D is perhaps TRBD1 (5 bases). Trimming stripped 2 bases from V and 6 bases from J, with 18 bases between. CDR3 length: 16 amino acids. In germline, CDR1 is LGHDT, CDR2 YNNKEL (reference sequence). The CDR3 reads CASSQRGKQGADTQYF. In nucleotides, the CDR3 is TGTGCCAGCAGCCAAAGGGGCAAGCAGGGTGCGGATACGCAGTATTTT.

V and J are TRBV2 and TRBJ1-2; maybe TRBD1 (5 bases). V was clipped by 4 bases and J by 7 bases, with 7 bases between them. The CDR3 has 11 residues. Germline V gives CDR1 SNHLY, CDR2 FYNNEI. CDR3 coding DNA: TGTGCCAGCAGTGGGGGCGGTGGCTACACCTTC. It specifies CASSGGGGYTF.

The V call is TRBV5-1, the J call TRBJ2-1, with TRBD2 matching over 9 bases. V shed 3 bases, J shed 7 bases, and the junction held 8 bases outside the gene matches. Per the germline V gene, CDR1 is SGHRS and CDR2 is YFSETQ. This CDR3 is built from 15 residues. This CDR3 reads CASSSTSGANNEQFF. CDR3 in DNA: TGCGCCAGCAGCTCGACTAGCGGAGCGAATAATGAGCAGTTCTTC.

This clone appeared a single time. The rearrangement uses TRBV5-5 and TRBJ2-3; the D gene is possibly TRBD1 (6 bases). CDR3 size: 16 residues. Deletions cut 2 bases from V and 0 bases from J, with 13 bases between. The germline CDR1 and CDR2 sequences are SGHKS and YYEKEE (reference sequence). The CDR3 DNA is TGTGCCAGCAGCTTAACCAGGGACACTAGCACAGATACGCAGTATTTT. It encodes CASSLTRDTSTDTQYF.

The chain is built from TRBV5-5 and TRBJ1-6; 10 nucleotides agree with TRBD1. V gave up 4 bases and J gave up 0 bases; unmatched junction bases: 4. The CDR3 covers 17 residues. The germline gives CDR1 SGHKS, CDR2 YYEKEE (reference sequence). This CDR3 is CASSVTGGASYNSPLHF. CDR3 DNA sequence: TGTGCCAGCAGCGTGACAGGGGGCGCCTCCTATAATTCACCCCTCCACTTT.

The CDR3 DNA is TGTGCCAGTACCTATAGATCGGGGAGGGGGGATCAGCCCCAGCATTTT. Its translation is CASTYRSGRGDQPQHF. The J gene is TRBJ1-5, the V gene TRBV19; D is perhaps TRBD1 (6 bases). The CDR3 totals 16 residues. Trimming took 7 bases from V and 5 from J, leaving 21 bases between them. Germline V CDR1 and CDR2: LNHDA, SQIVND (reference sequence).

CDR3 sequence (DNA): TGTGCCAGCAGTGACTGGAGAGGGCTCAACACTGAAGCTTTCTTT. Encoded protein: CASSDWRGLNTEAFF. The genes are TRBV2 and TRBJ1-1; unclear D gene. The CDR3 is made up of 15 amino acids. Germline loops: CDR1 SNHLY, CDR2 FYNNEI. V was pared by 3 bases and J by 2 bases, with 13 bases between.

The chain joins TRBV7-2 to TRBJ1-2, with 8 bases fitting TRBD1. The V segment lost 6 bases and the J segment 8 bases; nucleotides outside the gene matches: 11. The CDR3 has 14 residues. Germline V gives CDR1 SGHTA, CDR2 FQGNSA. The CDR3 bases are TGTGCCAGCAGAAACACGGGACAGGTGACCGGCTACACCTTC. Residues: CASRNTGQVTGYTF.

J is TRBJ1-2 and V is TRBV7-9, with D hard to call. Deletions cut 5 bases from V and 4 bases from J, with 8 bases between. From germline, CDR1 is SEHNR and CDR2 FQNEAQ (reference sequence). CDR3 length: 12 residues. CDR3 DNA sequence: TGTGCCAGCAGCCGGGAAGGCTATGGCTACACCTTC. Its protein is CASSREGYGYTF.

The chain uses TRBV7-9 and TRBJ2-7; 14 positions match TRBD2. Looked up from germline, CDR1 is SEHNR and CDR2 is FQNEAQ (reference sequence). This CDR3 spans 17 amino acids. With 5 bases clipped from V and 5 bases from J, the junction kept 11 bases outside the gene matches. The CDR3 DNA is TGTGCCAGCAGCATAGGGACTAGCGGGGGCCTACGCAACGAGCAGTACTTC. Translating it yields CASSIGTSGGLRNEQYF.

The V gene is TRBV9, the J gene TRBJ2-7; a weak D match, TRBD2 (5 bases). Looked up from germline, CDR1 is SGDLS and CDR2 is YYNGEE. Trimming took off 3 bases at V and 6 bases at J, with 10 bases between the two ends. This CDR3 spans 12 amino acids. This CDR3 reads CASSGPRGEQYF. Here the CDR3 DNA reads TGTGCCAGCAGCGGGCCCCGGGGCGAGCAGTACTTC.

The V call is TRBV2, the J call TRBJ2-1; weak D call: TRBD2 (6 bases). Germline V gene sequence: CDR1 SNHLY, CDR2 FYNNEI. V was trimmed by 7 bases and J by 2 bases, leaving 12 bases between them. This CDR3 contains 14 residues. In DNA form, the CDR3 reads TGTGCCAGCACGGGGGTAGCAGCCTACAATGAGCAGTTCTTC. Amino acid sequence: CASTGVAAYNEQFF.

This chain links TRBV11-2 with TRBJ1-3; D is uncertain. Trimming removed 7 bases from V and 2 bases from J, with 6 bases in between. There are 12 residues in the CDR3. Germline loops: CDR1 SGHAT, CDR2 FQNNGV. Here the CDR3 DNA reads TGTGCCAGCATGGGAGCTGGAAACACCATATATTTT. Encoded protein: CASMGAGNTIYF.

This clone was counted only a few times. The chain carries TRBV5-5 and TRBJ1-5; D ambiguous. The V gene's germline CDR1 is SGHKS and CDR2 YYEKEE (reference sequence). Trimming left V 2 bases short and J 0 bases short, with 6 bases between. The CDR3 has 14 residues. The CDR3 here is CASSLTDSNQPQHF. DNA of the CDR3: TGTGCCAGCAGCTTAACAGATAGCAATCAGCCCCAGCATTTT.

CDR3 sequence reads: CSAAFGGEEYGYTF. The CDR3 DNA follows: TGCAGCGCCGCCTTCGGGGGAGAAGAATATGGCTACACCTTC. The V call is TRBV29-1, the J call TRBJ1-2; TRBD1 might be the D (5 bases). The CDR3 totals 14 residues. Germline CDR1 and CDR2: SQVTM and ANQGSEA. The V end lost 7 bases, the J end lost 5 bases, and 20 bases lay between the germline ends.

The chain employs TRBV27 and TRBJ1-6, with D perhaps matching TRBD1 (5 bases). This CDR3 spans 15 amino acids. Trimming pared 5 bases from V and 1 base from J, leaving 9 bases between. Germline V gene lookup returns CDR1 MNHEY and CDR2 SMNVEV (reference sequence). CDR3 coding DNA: TGTGCCAGCAGTCCCCGGGGGTCCTATAATTCACCCCTCCACTTT. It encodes CASSPRGSYNSPLHF.

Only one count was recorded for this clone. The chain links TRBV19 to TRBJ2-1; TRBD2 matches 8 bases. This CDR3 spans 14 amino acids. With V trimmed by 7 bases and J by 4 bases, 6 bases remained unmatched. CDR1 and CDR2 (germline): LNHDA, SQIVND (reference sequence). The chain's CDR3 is CASTFGGVYNEQFF. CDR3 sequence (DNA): TGTGCCAGTACATTCGGGGGGGTGTACAATGAGCAGTTCTTC.

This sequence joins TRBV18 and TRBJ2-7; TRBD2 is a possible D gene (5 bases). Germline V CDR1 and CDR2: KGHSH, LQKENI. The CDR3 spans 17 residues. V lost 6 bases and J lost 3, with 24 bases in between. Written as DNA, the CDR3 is TGTGCCAGCTCCGGAAAGGAGGCCTCACAGTCAAACTACGAGCAGTACTTC. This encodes CASSGKEASQSNYEQYF.

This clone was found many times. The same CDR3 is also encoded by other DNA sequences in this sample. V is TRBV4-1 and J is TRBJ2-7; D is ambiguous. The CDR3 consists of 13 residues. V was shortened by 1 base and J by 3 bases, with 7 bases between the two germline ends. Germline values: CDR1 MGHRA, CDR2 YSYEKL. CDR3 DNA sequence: TGCGCCAGCAGCCAAGGAAACAGCTACGAGCAGTACTTC. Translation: CASSQGNSYEQYF.

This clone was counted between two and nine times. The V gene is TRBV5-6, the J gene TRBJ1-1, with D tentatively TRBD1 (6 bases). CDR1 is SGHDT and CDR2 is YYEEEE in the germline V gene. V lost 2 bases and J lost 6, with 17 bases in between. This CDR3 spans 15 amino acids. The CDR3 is CASSLAWDTLPEAFF. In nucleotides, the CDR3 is TGTGCCAGCAGCTTAGCATGGGACACCCTTCCTGAAGCTTTCTTT.

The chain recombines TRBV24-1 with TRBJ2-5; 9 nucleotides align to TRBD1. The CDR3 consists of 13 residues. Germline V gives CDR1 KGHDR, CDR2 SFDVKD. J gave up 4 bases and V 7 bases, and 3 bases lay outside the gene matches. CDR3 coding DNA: TGTGCCACCAGCGGACAGGGGAGAGAGACCCAGTACTTC. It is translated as CATSGQGRETQYF.

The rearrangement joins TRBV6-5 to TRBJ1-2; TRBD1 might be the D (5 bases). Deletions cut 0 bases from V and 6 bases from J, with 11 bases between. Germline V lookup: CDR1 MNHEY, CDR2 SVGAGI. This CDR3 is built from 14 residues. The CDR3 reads CASSYSWGVDGYTF. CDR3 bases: TGTGCCAGCAGTTACTCGTGGGGGGTAGATGGCTACACCTTC.

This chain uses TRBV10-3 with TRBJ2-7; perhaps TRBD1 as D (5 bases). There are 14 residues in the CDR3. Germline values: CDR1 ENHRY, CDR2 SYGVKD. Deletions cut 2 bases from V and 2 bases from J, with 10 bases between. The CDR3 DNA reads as TGTGCCATCAGTGAGACAGGTGCGCCCTACGAGCAGTACTTC. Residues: CAISETGAPYEQYF.

The CDR3 sequence: CASSSTGLGELFF. DNA for the CDR3: TGTGCCAGCAGCTCGACAGGGTTGGGGGAGCTGTTTTTT. The chain employs TRBV5-4 and TRBJ2-2; 7 positions agree with TRBD1. V trimming: 3 bases; J trimming: 8 bases; junction bases outside the gene matches: 4. Germline CDR1 and CDR2: SGHNT and YYREEE (reference sequence). The CDR3 has 13 amino acids.

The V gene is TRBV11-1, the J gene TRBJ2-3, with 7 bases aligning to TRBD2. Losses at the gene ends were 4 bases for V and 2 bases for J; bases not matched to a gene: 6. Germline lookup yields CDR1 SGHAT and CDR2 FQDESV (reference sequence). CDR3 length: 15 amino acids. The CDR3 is CASSSLAEPTDTQYF. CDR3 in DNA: TGTGCCAGCAGCTCTCTAGCGGAACCCACAGATACGCAGTATTTT.

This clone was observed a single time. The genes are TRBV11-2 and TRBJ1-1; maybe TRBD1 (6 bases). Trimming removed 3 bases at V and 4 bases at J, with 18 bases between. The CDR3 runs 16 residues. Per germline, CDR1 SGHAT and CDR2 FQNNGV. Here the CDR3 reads CASSLLWWRGGTEAFF. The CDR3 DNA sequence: TGTGCCAGCAGCTTGTTGTGGTGGAGGGGGGGCACTGAAGCTTTCTTT.

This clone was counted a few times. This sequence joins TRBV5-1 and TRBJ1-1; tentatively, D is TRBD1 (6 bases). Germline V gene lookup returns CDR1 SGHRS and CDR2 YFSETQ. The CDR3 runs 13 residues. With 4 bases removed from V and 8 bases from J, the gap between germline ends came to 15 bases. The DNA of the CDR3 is TGCGCCAGCAGCCTTGGACATCAGGGGGAAGCTTTCTTT. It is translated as CASSLGHQGEAFF.